Below, one T cell receptor (beta chain) is given with its context. Its antigen remains unknown. The data derive from a study of shared clonotypes between healthy human individuals. General study points: Sequencing depth was expected to affect clonotype sharing among donors. Richness estimates generally favored naive over memory subsets.

Some clones are missing from TCRdb's copy, which holds only in-frame ones; the method was immunoSEQ multiplex PCR. Altogether about 2 million clones are present, 85% to 95% being singletons, with the ten largest covering 0.1% to 0.15%. The J segment lost 5 bases and the V segment lost 3 bases, leaving 9 bases of the junction unmatched. The CDR3 has 17 amino acids. The germline gives CDR1 KGHSH, CDR2 LQKENI. From CD4+ cells came CD45RA+ naive and CD45RA-negative memory subsets. The receptor was isolated from a man between 18 and 29 years old in good health. The V call is TRBV18, the J call TRBJ2-1; TRBD2 matches 11 bases. Specimen: naive CD4+ T cells sorted from blood. Subset indicated: CD45RA+ positively selected. CDR3 loop: CASSPSVGTSGHNEQFF. Here the CDR3 DNA reads TGTGCCAGCTCACCTTCCGTGGGGACTAGCGGACACAATGAGCAGTTCTTC.